These 11 T cell receptor beta chains share one sample of origin, sequenced in a study of blood T cell repertoires in COVID-19 (TCRdb year 2020). The library was produced with the immunoSEQ multiplex PCR assay. As stored in TCRdb, this immuneACCESS dataset retains in-frame rearrangements with V and J assigned. A fraction of the clones does not appear; measured against another copy, unresolved V genes explain less than half of the discrepancy, and the remainder lacks a known reason. This sample is represented by around 280,000 clones; roughly nine tenths of them were singletons. The biggest ten clones account for about 5.5% of the sample. Sample: PBMCs or T cells enriched from blood (not recorded which). The receptor source for this set is a woman aged 40 to 50 who had recovered from COVID-19.

Only a few counts were recorded for this clone. This chain joins TRBV5-1 and TRBJ2-2; 8 nucleotides agree with TRBD2. The CDR3 contains 16 residues. Germline lookup yields CDR1 SGHRS and CDR2 YFSETQ. V shed 5 bases and J 5 bases; nucleotides not matched to a gene: 11. CDR3 sequence (DNA): TGCGCCAGCAGAACATCCCGGGAGGGAAATACCGGGGAGCTGTTTTTT. It is translated as CASRTSREGNTGELFF.

J is TRBJ1-5 and V is TRBV30, with no clear D. Deletions cut 3 bases from V and 0 bases from J, with 9 bases between. This CDR3 has 14 residues. Germline V gene lookup returns CDR1 GTSNPN and CDR2 SVGIG (reference sequence). The CDR3 DNA reads as TGTGCCTGGAGGGGGAGCGTTAGCAATCAGCCCCAGCATTTT. It yields the protein CAWRGSVSNQPQHF.

The gene calls are TRBV2 and TRBJ2-5; weak D call: TRBD2 (5 bases). V lost 8 bases and J lost 2, with 9 bases in between. CDR1 and CDR2 from the germline V gene are SNHLY and FYNNEI. There are 12 residues in the CDR3. The CDR3 coding sequence is TGTGCCAGCGTTTCGGGGCAAGAGACCCAGTACTTC. Residues: CASVSGQETQYF.

Comment on this clone: The same CDR3 can be traced to other DNA sequences in this sample. The CDR3 nucleotides read TGTGCCAGCAGTTTAGGCAATAGCAATCAGCCCCAGCATTTT. It encodes CASSLGNSNQPQHF. The chain carries TRBV28 and TRBJ1-5; no clear D. This CDR3 comprises 14 residues. The germline CDR1 and CDR2 sequences are MDHEN and SYDVKM. Trimming removed 2 bases from V and 0 bases from J, with 5 bases in between.

V gene TRBV7-9 combines with J gene TRBJ1-2, with 8 positions matching TRBD1. CDR3 length: 13 amino acids. Germline values: CDR1 SEHNR, CDR2 FQNEAQ (reference sequence). V dropped 8 bases and J dropped 7; count of bases not matched to a gene: 9. The CDR3 region is CASGKTGGGGYTF. CDR3 DNA: TGTGCCAGCGGTAAAACAGGGGGTGGTGGCTACACCTTC.

The J gene is TRBJ1-4, the V gene TRBV18; the D gene is possibly TRBD1 (5 bases). The V gene lost 5 bases and the J gene lost 4 bases, with 14 bases spanning the gap. Germline CDR1 and CDR2: KGHSH and LQKENI. The CDR3 is 15 amino acids. Written as DNA, the CDR3 is TGTGCCAGCTCAGCGTCGGGACTCCGTAATGAAAAACTGTTTTTT. As protein: CASSASGLRNEKLFF. Variable domain in full (rest from reference TRBV18 and TRBJ1-4): NAGVMQNPRHLVRRRGQEARLRCSPMKGHSHVYWYRQLPEEGLKFMVYLQKENIIDESGMPKERFSAEFPKEGPSILRIQQVVRGDSAAYFCASSASGLRNEKLFFGSGTQLSVL.

The gene calls are TRBV19 and TRBJ1-5; 7 nucleotides line up with TRBD1. J was trimmed by 6 bases and V by 4 bases; bases with no gene match: 9. CDR1 and CDR2 (germline): LNHDA, SQIVND (reference sequence). The CDR3 sequence is 15 residues long. Here the CDR3 DNA reads TGTGCCAGTAGTAGGCAGAGGGGGCAGGTTCAGCCCCAGCATTTT. Amino acid sequence: CASSRQRGQVQPQHF.

The gene calls are TRBV7-3 and TRBJ2-2, with 10 positions matching TRBD2. Per the germline V gene, CDR1 is SGHTA and CDR2 is FQGTGA. The CDR3 contains 16 residues. Trimming took 3 bases from V and 5 from J; bases not matched to a gene: 6. DNA of the CDR3: TGTGCCAGCAGCTTGGCTAGCGGGAGAAGTACCGGGGAGCTGTTTTTT. This translates into CASSLASGRSTGELFF.

The V call is TRBV30, the J call TRBJ2-3; 11 nucleotides agree with TRBD1. CDR1 and CDR2 (germline): GTSNPN, SVGIG (reference sequence). Losses at the gene ends were 4 bases for V and 6 bases for J; bases not matched to a gene: 9. There are 15 residues in the CDR3. The CDR3 reads CAWNKGQGEGDTQYF. The CDR3 coding sequence is TGTGCCTGGAATAAGGGACAGGGGGAGGGGGATACGCAGTATTTT. Full variable domain (outside the CDR3, taken from reference TRBV30 and TRBJ2-3): SQTIHQWPATLVQPVGSPLSLECTVEGTSNPNLYWYRQAAGRGLQLLFYSVGIGQISSEVPQNLSASRPQDRQFILSSKKLLLSDSGFYLCAWNKGQGEGDTQYFGPGTRLTVL.

The rearrangement joins TRBV7-2 to TRBJ2-2; the match to TRBD2 covers 11 bases. In germline, CDR1 is SGHTA, CDR2 FQGNSA. CDR3 length equals 18 residues. V shed 2 bases and J 3 bases; nucleotides not matched to a gene: 8. The CDR3 DNA is TGTGCCAGCAGCTTAAGCCCGGGGACTAGCGGACACACCGGGGAGCTGTTTTTT. Amino acids: CASSLSPGTSGHTGELFF. Together with reference TRBV7-2 and TRBJ2-2, the CDR3 gives the full variable domain: GAGVSQSPSNKVTEKGKDVELRCDPISGHTALYWYRQSLGQGLEFLIYFQGNSAPDKSGLPSDRFSAERTGGSVSTLTIQRTQQEDSAVYLCASSLSPGTSGHTGELFFGEGSRLTVL.

The V gene is TRBV6-1, the J gene TRBJ1-1, with a possible D match to TRBD1 (6 bases). The CDR3 is 13 amino acids. Germline V gene lookup returns CDR1 MNHNS and CDR2 SASEGT. The V end was cut by 1 base, the J end by 3 bases, with 6 bases between. In DNA, the CDR3 is TGTGCCAGCAGTGAAGACAGGGACACTGAAGCTTTCTTT. This sequence encodes CASSEDRDTEAFF.